This T cell receptor beta chain was profiled in a study of shared clonotypes between healthy human individuals. Study-wide findings and caveats: Several donors held about 5% of naive CD4 clonotypes in common.

At the deep level, the assay was run. Repertoires were generated with immunoSEQ multiplex PCR, while TCRdb's copy carries only in-frame clones and drops some. The repertoire holds 550,000 to 750,000 clones, with about 91% as singletons. CD45RO-negative, CCR7-positively selected cells formed the naive CD8 fraction, excluding terminally differentiated effector memory CD45RA+ cells. Details on this clone: Its antigen is as yet unknown.

Between the trimmed V and J ends, which lost 10 bases and 0 bases, there was a span of 4 bases. The CDR3 sequence is 12 residues long. Germline V CDR1 and CDR2: WSHSY, SAAADI. Sequenced sample: naive CD8+ T cells sorted from blood. The chain joins TRBV10-2 to TRBJ2-6, with D hard to call. This TCR derives from a man between 25 and 39 years old in good health. Written as DNA, the CDR3 is TGCGCCACCAGCTCTGGGGCCAACGTCCTGACTTTC. Residues: CATSSGANVLTF.